The present entry profiles one T cell receptor beta chain with its context. Its antigen is currently unknown. The data derive from a study of T cell responses to AZD1222 COVID-19 vaccine. Study in general: Second-dose timings of about 4 or about 12 weeks were pooled. Study-level findings and limits: Repertoire sampling occurred only after the peak T cell response.

Trimming stripped 5 bases from V and 3 bases from J, with 15 bases between. Germline V gene sequence: CDR1 SEHNR, CDR2 FQNEAQ (reference sequence). The CDR3 is 15 residues long. This table comes from immunoSEQ multiplex PCR, and its TCRdb copy is limited to in-frame clones, with some not included. Here the sample spans about 130,000 clones, roughly 93% being singletons. The genes are TRBV7-9 and TRBJ2-3, with D perhaps TRBD1 (6 bases). This sample comprised peripheral blood, obtained on day 0 of AZD1222 vaccination. The sequence derives from an adult in good health. The CDR3 here is CASSDPTGGTDTQYF. The CDR3 coding sequence is TGTGCCAGCAGCGACCCGACAGGAGGAACAGATACGCAGTATTTT.